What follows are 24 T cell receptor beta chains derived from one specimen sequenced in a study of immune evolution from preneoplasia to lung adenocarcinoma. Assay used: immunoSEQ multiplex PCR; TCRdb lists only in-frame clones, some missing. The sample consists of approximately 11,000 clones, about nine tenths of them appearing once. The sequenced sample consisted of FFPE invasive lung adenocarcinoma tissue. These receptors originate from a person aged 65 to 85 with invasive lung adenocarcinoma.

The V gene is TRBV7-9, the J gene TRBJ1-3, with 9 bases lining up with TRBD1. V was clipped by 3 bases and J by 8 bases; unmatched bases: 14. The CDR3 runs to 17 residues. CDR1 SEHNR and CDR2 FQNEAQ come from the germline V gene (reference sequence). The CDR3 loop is CASSFFPGTGISHTIYF. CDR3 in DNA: TGTGCCAGCAGCTTCTTTCCCGGGACAGGGATTTCGCACACCATATATTTT.

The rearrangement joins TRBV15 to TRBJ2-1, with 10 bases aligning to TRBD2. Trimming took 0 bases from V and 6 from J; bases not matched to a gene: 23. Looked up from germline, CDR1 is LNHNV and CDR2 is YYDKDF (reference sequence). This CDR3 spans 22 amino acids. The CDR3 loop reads CATSRDSQRGGSNYWASNEQFF. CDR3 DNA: TGTGCCACCAGCAGAGATAGTCAGCGGGGGGGCTCTAACTACTGGGCTTCCAATGAGCAGTTCTTC.

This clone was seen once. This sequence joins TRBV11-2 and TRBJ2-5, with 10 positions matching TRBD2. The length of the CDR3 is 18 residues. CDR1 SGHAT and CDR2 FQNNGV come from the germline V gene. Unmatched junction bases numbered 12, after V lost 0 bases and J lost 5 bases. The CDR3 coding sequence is TGTGCCAGCAGCTTAGAAGGGCTAGCGGGAGCCCCCACCGAGACCCAGTACTTC. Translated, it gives CASSLEGLAGAPTETQYF.

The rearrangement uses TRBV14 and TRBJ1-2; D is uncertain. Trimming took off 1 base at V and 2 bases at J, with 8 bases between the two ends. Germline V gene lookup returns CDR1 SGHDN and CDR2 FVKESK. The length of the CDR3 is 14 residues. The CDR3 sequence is CASSQVSGNYGYTF. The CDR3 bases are TGTGCCAGCAGCCAAGTGAGTGGGAACTATGGCTACACCTTC.

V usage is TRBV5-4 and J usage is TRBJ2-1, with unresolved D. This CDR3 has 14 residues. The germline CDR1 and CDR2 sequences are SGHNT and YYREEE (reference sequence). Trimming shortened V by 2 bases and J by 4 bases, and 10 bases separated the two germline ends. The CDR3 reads CASSLADVYNEQFF. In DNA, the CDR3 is TGTGCCAGCAGCTTAGCCGACGTATACAATGAGCAGTTCTTC.

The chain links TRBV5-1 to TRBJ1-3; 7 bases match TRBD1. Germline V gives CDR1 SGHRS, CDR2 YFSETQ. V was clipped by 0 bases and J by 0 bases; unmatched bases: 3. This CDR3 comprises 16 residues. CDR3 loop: CASSLVQGSSGNTIYF. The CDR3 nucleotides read TGCGCCAGCAGCTTGGTACAGGGGAGCTCTGGAAACACCATATATTTT.

This chain's CDR3 is CASSYGQPNTGELFF. CDR3 bases: TGTGCCAGCAGTTACGGGCAGCCGAACACCGGGGAGCTGTTTTTT. The genes are TRBV6-5 and TRBJ2-2; D remains ambiguous. The CDR3 is 15 amino acids. V was shortened by 2 bases and J by 0 bases, with 7 bases between the two germline ends. The germline gives CDR1 MNHEY, CDR2 SVGAGI.

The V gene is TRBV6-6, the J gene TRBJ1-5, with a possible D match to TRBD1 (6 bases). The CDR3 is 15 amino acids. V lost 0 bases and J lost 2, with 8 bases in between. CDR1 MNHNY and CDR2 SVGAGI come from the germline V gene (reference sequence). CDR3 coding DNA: TGTGCCAGCAGTTACTCACAGGGAGGCAATCAGCCCCAGCATTTT. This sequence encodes CASSYSQGGNQPQHF.

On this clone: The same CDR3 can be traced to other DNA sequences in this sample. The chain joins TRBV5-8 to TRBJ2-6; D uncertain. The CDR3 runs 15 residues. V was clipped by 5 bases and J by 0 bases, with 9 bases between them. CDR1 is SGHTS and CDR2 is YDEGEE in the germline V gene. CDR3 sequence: CASSLETSGANVLTF. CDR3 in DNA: TGTGCCAGCAGTCTTGAGACCTCTGGGGCCAACGTCCTGACTTTC.

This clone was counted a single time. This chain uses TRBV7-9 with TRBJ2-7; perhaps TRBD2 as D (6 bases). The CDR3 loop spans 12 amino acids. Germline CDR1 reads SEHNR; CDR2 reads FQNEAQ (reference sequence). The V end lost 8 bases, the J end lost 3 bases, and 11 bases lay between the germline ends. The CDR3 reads CASSDGGYEQYF. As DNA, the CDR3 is TGTGCCAGCTCTGACGGGGGCTACGAGCAGTACTTC.

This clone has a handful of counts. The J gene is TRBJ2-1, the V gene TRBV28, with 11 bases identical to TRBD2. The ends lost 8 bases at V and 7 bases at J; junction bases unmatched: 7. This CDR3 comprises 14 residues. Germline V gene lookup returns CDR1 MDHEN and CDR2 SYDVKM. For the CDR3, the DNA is TGTGCCAGCCTAGCGGGAGGCTCTCGGAATGAGCAGTTCTTC. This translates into CASLAGGSRNEQFF.

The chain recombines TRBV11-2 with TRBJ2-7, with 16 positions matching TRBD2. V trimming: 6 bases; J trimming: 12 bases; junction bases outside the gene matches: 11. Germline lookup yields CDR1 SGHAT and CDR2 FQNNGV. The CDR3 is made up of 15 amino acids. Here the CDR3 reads CASSTTGTSGGAGYF. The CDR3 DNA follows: TGTGCCAGCAGTACGACCGGGACTAGCGGGGGGGCCGGGTACTTC.

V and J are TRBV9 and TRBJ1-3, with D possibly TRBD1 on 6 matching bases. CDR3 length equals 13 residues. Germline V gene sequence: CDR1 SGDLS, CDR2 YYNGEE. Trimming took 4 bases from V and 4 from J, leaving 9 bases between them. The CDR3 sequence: CASSQGSGNTIYF. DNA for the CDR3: TGTGCCAGCAGCCAGGGGTCCGGAAACACCATATATTTT.

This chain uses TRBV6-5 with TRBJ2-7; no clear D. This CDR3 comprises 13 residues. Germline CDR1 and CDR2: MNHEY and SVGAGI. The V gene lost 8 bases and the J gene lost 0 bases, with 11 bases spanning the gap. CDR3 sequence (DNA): TGTGCCAGCCGTCGGGTTAGCTCCTACGAGCAGTACTTC. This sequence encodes CASRRVSSYEQYF.

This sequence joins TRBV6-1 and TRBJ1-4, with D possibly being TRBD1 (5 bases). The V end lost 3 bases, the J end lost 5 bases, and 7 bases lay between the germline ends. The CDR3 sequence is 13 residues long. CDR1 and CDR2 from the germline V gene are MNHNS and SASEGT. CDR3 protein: CASSDGGNEKLFF. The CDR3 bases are TGTGCCAGCAGTGACGGGGGGAATGAAAAACTGTTTTTT.

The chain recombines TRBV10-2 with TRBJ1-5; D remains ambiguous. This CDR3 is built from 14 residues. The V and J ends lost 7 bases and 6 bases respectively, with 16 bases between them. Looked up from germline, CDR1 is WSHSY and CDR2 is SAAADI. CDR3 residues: CASIITGLSQPQHF. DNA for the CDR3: TGCGCCAGCATAATCACCGGGCTTAGTCAGCCCCAGCATTTT.

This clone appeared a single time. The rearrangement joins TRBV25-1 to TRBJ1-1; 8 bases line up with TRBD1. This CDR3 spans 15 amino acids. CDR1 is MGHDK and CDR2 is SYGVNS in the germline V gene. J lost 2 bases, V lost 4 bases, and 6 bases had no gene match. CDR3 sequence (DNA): TGTGCCAGCAGTGCTTCCGGGACAGGAAACACTGAAGCTTTCTTT. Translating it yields CASSASGTGNTEAFF.

CDR3 in DNA: TGCGCCAGCAGCTCGAACGGACTCTTCGGGGCAGATACGCAGTATTTT. It specifies CASSSNGLFGADTQYF. This chain connects TRBV5-1 to TRBJ2-3; D perhaps matches TRBD2 (5 bases). CDR1 is SGHRS, CDR2 YFSETQ, per germline. Trimming removed 3 bases at V and 4 bases at J, with 18 bases between. The CDR3 is 16 amino acids. The full variable domain, with the rest looked up from reference TRBV5-1 and TRBJ2-3, is KAGVTQTPRYLIKTRGQQVTLSCSPISGHRSVSWYQQTPGQGLQFLFEYFSETQRNKGNFPGRFSGRQFSNSRSEMNVSTLELGDSALYLCASSSNGLFGADTQYFGPGTRLTVL.

The CDR3 loop reads CAWSVGLNTEAFF. The CDR3 DNA sequence: TGTGCCTGGAGTGTCGGCCTGAACACTGAAGCTTTCTTT. The V and J genes are TRBV30 and TRBJ1-1; D uncertain. V lost 0 bases and J 0 bases, leaving 5 bases between the germline ends. CDR1 and CDR2 (germline): GTSNPN, SVGIG (reference sequence). The CDR3 covers 13 residues.

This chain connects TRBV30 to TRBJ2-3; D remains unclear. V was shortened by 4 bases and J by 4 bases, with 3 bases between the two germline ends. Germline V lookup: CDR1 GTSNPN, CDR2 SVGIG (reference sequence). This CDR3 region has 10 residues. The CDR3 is CAWMADTQYF. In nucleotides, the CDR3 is TGTGCCTGGATGGCAGATACGCAGTATTTT.

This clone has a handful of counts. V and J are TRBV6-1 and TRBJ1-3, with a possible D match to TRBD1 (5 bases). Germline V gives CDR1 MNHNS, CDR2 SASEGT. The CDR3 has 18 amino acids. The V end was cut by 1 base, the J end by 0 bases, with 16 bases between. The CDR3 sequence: CASSEGLGRGISGNTIYF. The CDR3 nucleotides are TGTGCCAGCAGTGAAGGATTAGGTAGGGGCATCTCTGGAAACACCATATATTTT.

For the CDR3, the DNA is TGTGCCAGTAGTATTCTCGGAAACACCATATATTTT. This codes for CASSILGNTIYF. This chain connects TRBV19 to TRBJ1-3; no reliable D call. Trimming pared 3 bases from V and 4 bases from J, leaving 4 bases between. From germline, CDR1 is LNHDA and CDR2 SQIVND (reference sequence). The CDR3 spans 12 residues.

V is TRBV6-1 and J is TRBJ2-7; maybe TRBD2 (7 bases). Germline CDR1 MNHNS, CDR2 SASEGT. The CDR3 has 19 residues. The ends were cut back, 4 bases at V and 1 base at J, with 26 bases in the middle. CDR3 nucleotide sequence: TGTGCCAGCAGTGCGGGGGGCAGTAACGGGATCGGGCCATCCTACGAGCAGTACTTC. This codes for CASSAGGSNGIGPSYEQYF.

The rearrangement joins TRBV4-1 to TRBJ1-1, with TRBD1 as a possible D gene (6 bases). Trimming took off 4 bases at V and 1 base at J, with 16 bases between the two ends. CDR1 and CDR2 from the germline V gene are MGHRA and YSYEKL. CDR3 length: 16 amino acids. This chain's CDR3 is CASSLRGGGENTEAFF. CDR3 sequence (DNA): TGCGCCAGCAGCCTGCGCGGCGGGGGCGAGAACACTGAAGCTTTCTTT.